Below are 10 T cell receptor beta chains sequenced from a single sample in a study of shared clonotypes between healthy human individuals. Repertoires were generated with immunoSEQ multiplex PCR, while TCRdb's copy carries only in-frame clones and drops some. The table has some 900,000 clones, 76% seen once. Sequenced input: memory CD4+ T cells sorted from blood. Subset: CD45RA-negative fraction. The source of these receptors is a man aged 18-30 years in good health.

On this clone itself: At one of its ends the junction is not consistent with the germline gene, which may arise from a read error. V usage is TRBV9 and J usage is TRBJ1-2; D might be TRBD1 (5 bases). CDR1 SGDLS and CDR2 YYNGEE come from the germline V gene. This CDR3 contains 13 residues. CDR3 DNA: TGTGCCAGCAGCGTAACGGGGGACGGCTCCCCCGCCTTC. Amino acid sequence: CASSVTGDGSPAF.

This clone showed up just once. The chain has TRBV5-1 and TRBJ1-2; 7 nucleotides match TRBD1. The CDR3 is 15 residues long. V gave up 1 base and J gave up 4 bases; unmatched junction bases: 7. From germline, CDR1 is SGHRS and CDR2 YFSETQ. The CDR3 here is CASSLSTGVGYGYTF. DNA for the CDR3: TGCGCCAGCAGCTTGTCAACAGGGGTCGGCTATGGCTACACCTTC.

The chain is built from TRBV6-1 and TRBJ1-5; TRBD1 might be the D (6 bases). Trimming cost V 2 bases and J 3 bases, with 14 bases left between them. The CDR3 loop spans 16 amino acids. Germline assignment: CDR1 MNHNS and CDR2 SASEGT. CDR3 loop: CASSEKRQANNQPQHF. DNA of the CDR3: TGTGCCAGCAGTGAAAAGAGACAGGCAAACAATCAGCCCCAGCATTTT.

The CDR3 DNA reads TGTGCCAGCAGCATTGACAGAACTAATTCACCCCTCCACTTT. It encodes CASSIDRTNSPLHF. The gene calls are TRBV2 and TRBJ1-6; D may be TRBD1 (5 bases). The CDR3 spans 14 residues. With 6 bases removed from V and 6 bases from J, the gap between germline ends came to 12 bases. The germline CDR1 and CDR2 sequences are SNHLY and FYNNEI.

Concerning this clone itself: The same CDR3 also results from other DNA sequences found in this sample. The chain uses TRBV11-2 and TRBJ1-1; D ambiguous. Germline values: CDR1 SGHAT, CDR2 FQNNGV. V was cut by 5 bases and J by 1 base, with 8 bases left in between. This CDR3 is built from 13 residues. DNA for the CDR3: TGTGCCAGCAGCCTTGTTCCGAACACTGAAGCTTTCTTT. This codes for CASSLVPNTEAFF.

The chain couples TRBV5-1 to TRBJ2-3; 9 positions agree with TRBD2. V was pared by 0 bases and J by 2 bases, with 4 bases of the junction left unmatched. The CDR3 sequence is 16 residues long. Germline loops: CDR1 SGHRS, CDR2 YFSETQ. CDR3: CASSLGTSADTDTQYF. In nucleotides, the CDR3 is TGCGCCAGCAGCTTGGGGACTAGCGCGGACACAGATACGCAGTATTTT. Based on the CDR3 plus reference TRBV5-1 and TRBJ2-3, the full variable domain is KAGVTQTPRYLIKTRGQQVTLSCSPISGHRSVSWYQQTPGQGLQFLFEYFSETQRNKGNFPGRFSGRQFSNSRSEMNVSTLELGDSALYLCASSLGTSADTDTQYFGPGTRLTVL.

The chain recombines TRBV5-6 with TRBJ1-2; D is perhaps TRBD1 (6 bases). The germline V and J ends were trimmed by 4 bases and 6 bases, with 13 bases remaining between them. The CDR3 loop spans 13 amino acids. From germline, CDR1 is SGHDT and CDR2 YYEEEE. The CDR3 loop is CASSPTGADGYTF. The CDR3 DNA sequence: TGTGCCAGCAGCCCAACGGGGGCCGATGGCTACACCTTC.

Only a few counts were recorded for this clone. The rearrangement links TRBV10-1 to TRBJ1-5; D gene uncertain. V lost 5 bases and J lost 4, with 9 bases in between. CDR1 and CDR2 from the germline V gene are WNHNN and SYGVQD (reference sequence). The CDR3 runs 13 residues. DNA of the CDR3: TGCGCCAGCAGTCCGGGTAGTAATCAGCCCCAGCATTTT. Its protein product is CASSPGSNQPQHF.

Details on this clone: A far larger clone differs by one base, so this is likely a read error. The chain couples TRBV13 to TRBJ2-3; D not certain. This CDR3 is 13 amino acids long. Per germline, CDR1 PRHDT and CDR2 FYEKMQ (reference sequence). Here the CDR3 reads CVSSLLGTDTQYF. CDR3 sequence (DNA): TGTGTCAGCAGCTTACTGGGCACAGATACGCAGTATTTT.

On this clone itself: The same CDR3 also results from other DNA sequences found in this sample. The gene calls are TRBV20-1 and TRBJ2-3; unclear D gene. Germline CDR1 is DFQATT and CDR2 is SNEGSKA (reference sequence). Trimming shortened V by 3 bases and J by 7 bases, and 5 bases separated the two germline ends. The CDR3 has 10 amino acids. This chain's CDR3 is CSASENTQYF. CDR3 coding DNA: TGCAGTGCTAGTGAAAATACGCAGTATTTT.